This TCR beta chain was recovered during a study of T-cell memory formation after mild COVID-19. Study details: Largely donor-specific TCR clusters were found. Study findings and constraints: CD4/CD8 balance held among clones contracting day 15 to 85, and later expanders leaned CD4+. Within pre-infection memory, some responding clones were found, suggesting cross-reactive memory joined.

MiXCR was run by TCRdb on the 5' RACE reads, yielding one entry per CDR3 protein. The sample has about 82,000 distinct CDR3 sequences, about 14% seen once. As concerns this clonotype: Antigen specificity is unknown.

This CDR3 is 15 amino acids long. CDR1 MGHRA and CDR2 YSYEKL come from the germline V gene. J lost 2 bases, V lost 2 bases, and 5 bases had no gene match. The source is a man between 18 and 35 years old who had mild COVID-19 (a few samples of this study predate the infection). Cell type and time point are not known. The chain joins TRBV4-1 to TRBJ1-2; 7 nucleotides line up with TRBD1. Sequences were obtained from PBMCs or a T cell subset sorted from them (not recorded which). CDR3 loop: CASSQRTGENYGYTF. In DNA, the CDR3 is TGCGCCAGCAGCCAAAGGACAGGAGAAAACTATGGCTACACCTTC.